Each of the 29 T cell receptor beta chains below was sequenced from the same sample in a study of T cell changes during pregnancy in multiple sclerosis. The data were produced by immunoSEQ multiplex PCR, yet TCRdb's version contains in-frame clones alone and is incomplete. The table lists roughly 75,000 clones, roughly 91% of them singletons. The sequences come from peripheral blood, collected after pregnancy. The receptors stem from a female donor in good health, enrolled as a control in a pregnancy study.

DNA for the CDR3: TGTGCCAGCAGCTTGACAGGGGAAAGGGAAAAACTGTTTTTT. This translates into CASSLTGEREKLFF. The V gene is TRBV7-2, the J gene TRBJ1-4, with 8 bases fitting TRBD1. The length of the CDR3 is 14 residues. V lost 3 bases and J lost 8; bases outside the gene matches: 5. CDR1 is SGHTA and CDR2 is FQGNSA in the germline V gene.

The V and J genes are TRBV14 and TRBJ1-1; D gene ambiguous. With 3 bases removed from V and 3 bases from J, the gap between germline ends came to 14 bases. From germline, CDR1 is SGHDN and CDR2 FVKESK. The CDR3 is 15 residues long. CDR3 sequence: CASSQQNFRDTEAFF. The CDR3 DNA is TGTGCCAGCAGCCAGCAGAACTTTCGGGACACTGAAGCTTTCTTT.

This sequence joins TRBV5-4 and TRBJ2-1, with 8 bases aligning to TRBD2. The germline V gene has CDR1 SGHNT and CDR2 YYREEE (reference sequence). This CDR3 contains 16 residues. The V segment lost 4 bases and the J segment 5 bases; nucleotides outside the gene matches: 11. CDR3: CASSRGTSWVDNEQFF. The CDR3 DNA sequence: TGTGCCAGCAGCCGGGGGACTAGTTGGGTTGACAATGAGCAGTTCTTC.

Turning to this clone: Its ends do not fully match the called genes, so a read error is possible. The chain carries TRBV10-3 and TRBJ2-7, with 11 bases lining up with TRBD2. Germline V gene sequence: CDR1 ENHRY, CDR2 SYGVKD. The CDR3 loop spans 12 amino acids. In nucleotides, the CDR3 is TGTGCCATCAGTTCTGCGCCGGGACTAGCGGACTTC. It codes for CAISSAPGLADF.

The count of this clone is one. The chain has TRBV19 and TRBJ2-5; TRBD1 might be the D (6 bases). Germline CDR1 LNHDA, CDR2 SQIVND (reference sequence). V shed 9 bases and J shed 5 bases, with 10 bases lying between them. The CDR3 totals 11 residues. The CDR3 loop reads CASKDRETQYF. The CDR3 nucleotides read TGTGCCAGCAAAGACAGGGAGACCCAGTACTTC.

The chain employs TRBV7-2 and TRBJ2-7, with D possibly matching TRBD2 (5 bases). Per the germline V gene, CDR1 is SGHTA and CDR2 is FQGNSA. With 5 bases removed from V and 6 bases from J, the gap between germline ends came to 17 bases. The CDR3 runs to 14 residues. CDR3 in amino acids: CASSRETRFSEQYF. For the CDR3, the DNA is TGTGCCAGCAGCCGAGAAACTAGGTTCAGCGAGCAGTACTTC.

The chain recombines TRBV6-1 with TRBJ1-2; 8 bases map to TRBD1. CDR3 size: 14 residues. The junction had 7 bases not matched to a gene; V was cut back by 6 bases and J by 4 bases. The germline V gene has CDR1 MNHNS and CDR2 SASEGT. Here the CDR3 DNA reads TGTGCCAGCAGCGCACAGGGGGACCTCTATGGCTACACCTTC. It yields the protein CASSAQGDLYGYTF.

This sequence joins TRBV28 and TRBJ1-5; 7 bases fit TRBD1. Trimming cost V 3 bases and J 5 bases; bases outside gene matches: 4. This CDR3 is built from 14 residues. Germline assignment: CDR1 MDHEN and CDR2 SYDVKM. The CDR3 here is CASSFPDRYQPQHF. The CDR3 nucleotides read TGTGCCAGCAGTTTTCCGGACAGGTATCAGCCCCAGCATTTT.

The rearrangement uses TRBV5-8 and TRBJ2-7; D is unresolved. The CDR3 extends over 15 amino acids. V shed 0 bases and J shed 2 bases, with 12 bases lying between them. Germline V gives CDR1 SGHTS, CDR2 YDEGEE. CDR3 bases: TGTGCCAGCAGCTTGGTACTGCGGAATACCTACGAGCAGTACTTC. Translation gives CASSLVLRNTYEQYF.

The V call is TRBV10-3, the J call TRBJ2-1, with 10 positions matching TRBD2. The CDR3 sequence is 15 residues long. CDR1 and CDR2 (germline): ENHRY, SYGVKD. V dropped 6 bases and J dropped 6; count of bases not matched to a gene: 8. As DNA, the CDR3 is TGTGCCATCAGCTCTAGCGGGAGCTCACCCAATGAGCAGTTCTTC. Its translation: CAISSSGSSPNEQFF.

V is TRBV6-5 and J is TRBJ2-7; D is possibly TRBD1 (5 bases). V lost 4 bases and J 1 base, leaving 11 bases between the germline ends. This CDR3 region has 14 residues. Germline CDR1 reads MNHEY; CDR2 reads SVGAGI. The CDR3, as DNA: TGTGCCAGCAGTTGGGGCGATATGTCCTACGAGCAGTACTTC. The encoded protein is CASSWGDMSYEQYF.

J is TRBJ2-7 and V is TRBV6-1; 8 bases are shared with TRBD1. The germline V gene has CDR1 MNHNS and CDR2 SASEGT. The V gene end was trimmed by 7 bases and the J gene end by 4 bases; junction bases not matched to a gene: 6. This CDR3 spans 13 amino acids. CDR3 nucleotide sequence: TGTGCCAGCATCACGGGACAGGCGTACGAGCAGTACTTC. The encoded protein is CASITGQAYEQYF.

The chain is built from TRBV30 and TRBJ2-5; TRBD2 aligns across 12 bases. Germline V gene data show CDR1 as GTSNPN and CDR2 as SVGIG (reference sequence). J lost 5 bases, V lost 3 bases, and 10 bases had no gene match. The CDR3 spans 16 residues. CDR3 DNA sequence: TGTGCCTGGAGCGGCCTAGCGGGAGGGTTTGTGGAGACCCAGTACTTC. Translating gives CAWSGLAGGFVETQYF.

The V gene is TRBV10-3, the J gene TRBJ2-3; TRBD2 agrees at 11 bases. Germline values: CDR1 ENHRY, CDR2 SYGVKD. The CDR3 is 14 residues long. V lost 8 bases and J lost 2; bases outside the gene matches: 3. As DNA, the CDR3 is TGTGCCATCGGACTAGCGGGTTTCACAGATACGCAGTATTTT. Translating gives CAIGLAGFTDTQYF.

The V and J genes are TRBV19 and TRBJ1-1; possibly TRBD1 for D (6 bases). The V gene lost 9 bases and the J gene lost 1 base, with 12 bases spanning the gap. The CDR3 has 13 residues. Germline V lookup: CDR1 LNHDA, CDR2 SQIVND (reference sequence). CDR3 nucleotides: TGTGCCAGCTACGACAGGCAGAACACTGAAGCTTTCTTT. Translating gives CASYDRQNTEAFF.

The J gene is TRBJ2-1, the V gene TRBV7-3; D unclear. CDR1 is SGHTA and CDR2 is FQGTGA in the germline V gene. With 5 bases removed from V and 4 bases from J, the gap between germline ends came to 12 bases. The CDR3 has 14 residues. CDR3: CASSLSSGYNEQFF. The CDR3 nucleotides read TGTGCCAGCAGCCTAAGTTCGGGTTACAATGAGCAGTTCTTC.

The chain couples TRBV28 to TRBJ2-5; 10 bases are a match to TRBD2. CDR3 length: 14 amino acids. CDR1 and CDR2 (germline): MDHEN, SYDVKM. V shed 6 bases and J 9 bases; nucleotides not matched to a gene: 10. This CDR3 reads CASRAGGAVWAQYF. In DNA form, the CDR3 reads TGTGCCAGCAGAGCGGGGGGGGCCGTGTGGGCCCAGTACTTC.

This clone appeared once. The V and J genes are TRBV6-5 and TRBJ2-7; TRBD1 matches 8 bases. The CDR3 spans 16 residues. V shed 4 bases, J shed 2 bases, and the junction held 10 bases outside the gene matches. The germline CDR1 and CDR2 sequences are MNHEY and SVGAGI. This CDR3 reads CASSFIQGASPYEQYF. CDR3 in DNA: TGTGCCAGCAGTTTCATTCAGGGGGCAAGCCCCTACGAGCAGTACTTC.

CDR3 sequence: CASSVDRNYGYTF. CDR3 coding DNA: TGTGCCAGCAGCGTGGACAGAAACTATGGCTACACCTTC. The chain carries TRBV9 and TRBJ1-2; perhaps TRBD1 as D (6 bases). The CDR3 contains 13 residues. Germline V gene lookup returns CDR1 SGDLS and CDR2 YYNGEE. The germline V and J ends were trimmed by 2 bases and 2 bases, with 7 bases remaining between them.

This clone appeared a single time. The chain has TRBV5-1 and TRBJ2-1, with unresolved D. The CDR3 covers 14 residues. The V gene lost 0 bases and the J gene lost 0 bases, with 4 bases spanning the gap. Germline assignment: CDR1 SGHRS and CDR2 YFSETQ. CDR3 DNA: TGCGCCAGCAGCTTGGACTTCTCCTACAATGAGCAGTTCTTC. Residues: CASSLDFSYNEQFF.

The sample holds one count of this clone. The CDR3 spells CASSLAFGARNEKLFF. In DNA, the CDR3 is TGTGCCAGCAGCTTAGCGTTTGGAGCCCGGAATGAAAAACTGTTTTTT. The gene calls are TRBV7-8 and TRBJ1-4; D gene ambiguous. Germline CDR1 and CDR2: SGHVS and FQNEAQ. Trimming took off 0 bases at V and 5 bases at J, with 13 bases between the two ends. The CDR3 runs to 16 residues.

This sequence joins TRBV5-1 and TRBJ2-5; 9 bases fit TRBD1. The germline gives CDR1 SGHRS, CDR2 YFSETQ. The trim removed 5 bases at V and 0 bases at J, leaving 5 bases unmatched. This CDR3 has 15 amino acids. The DNA of the CDR3 is TGCGCCAGCAGACTCGGGACAGGGAACCAAGAGACCCAGTACTTC. Amino acid sequence: CASRLGTGNQETQYF.

The rearrangement joins TRBV28 to TRBJ2-1; 9 bases map to TRBD2. Trimming at V came to 8 bases and at J to 2 bases, leaving 1 base not matched to a gene. CDR3 length: 13 amino acids. Germline V gene sequence: CDR1 MDHEN, CDR2 SYDVKM. The CDR3 spells CASVAGAYNEQFF. CDR3 coding DNA: TGTGCCAGCGTAGCGGGAGCCTACAATGAGCAGTTCTTC.

V usage is TRBV19 and J usage is TRBJ2-3, with D possibly TRBD2 on 6 matching bases. This CDR3 has 14 amino acids. Germline V gene sequence: CDR1 LNHDA, CDR2 SQIVND (reference sequence). V dropped 3 bases and J dropped 2 bases, with 9 bases sitting between them. The CDR3 protein is CASSIGRITDTQYF. The CDR3, as DNA: TGTGCCAGTAGTATCGGGAGAATCACAGATACGCAGTATTTT.

This sequence joins TRBV7-2 and TRBJ2-7, with 10 bases that match TRBD2. There are 14 residues in the CDR3. J gave up 8 bases and V 1 base, and 5 bases lay outside the gene matches. Germline V lookup: CDR1 SGHTA, CDR2 FQGNSA. CDR3 amino acids: CASSLGQGLAKQYF. The DNA for the CDR3 is TGTGCCAGCAGCTTAGGCCAGGGACTAGCGAAGCAGTACTTC.

This clone was observed a few times. The CDR3 here is CASSVGGLAAYEQYF. The DNA of the CDR3 is TGTGCCAGCAGCGTGGGAGGGCTAGCGGCCTACGAGCAGTACTTC. The chain carries TRBV9 and TRBJ2-7; 7 nucleotides align to TRBD2. The V gene's germline CDR1 is SGDLS and CDR2 YYNGEE. The CDR3 length is 15 residues. After removal of 2 bases from V and 2 bases from J, the junction contained 7 bases not matched to a gene.

The chain is built from TRBV7-8 and TRBJ2-6; TRBD1 matches at 8 bases. The CDR3 has 16 amino acids. Looked up from germline, CDR1 is SGHVS and CDR2 is FQNEAQ. Trimming at V came to 4 bases and at J to 4 bases, leaving 6 bases not matched to a gene. CDR3 sequence (DNA): TGTGCCAGCAGCTACCAGGGGGCGACGGGGGCCAACGTCCTGACTTTC. Its protein product is CASSYQGATGANVLTF.

This chain uses TRBV7-8 with TRBJ2-5, with 9 nucleotides matching TRBD2. The V gene end was trimmed by 3 bases and the J gene end by 5 bases; junction bases not matched to a gene: 7. CDR1 is SGHVS and CDR2 is FQNEAQ in the germline V gene. This CDR3 comprises 15 residues. The CDR3 nucleotides are TGTGCCAGCAGCTTTTTAGCGGGAGTTCGTGAGACCCAGTACTTC. It codes for CASSFLAGVRETQYF.

The chain combines TRBV28 with TRBJ1-5; 7 bases agree with TRBD1. The CDR3 has 14 residues. The ends lost 6 bases at V and 7 bases at J; junction bases unmatched: 9. CDR1 is MDHEN and CDR2 is SYDVKM in the germline V gene. CDR3 sequence: CASRLGTVRQPQHF. The CDR3 bases are TGTGCCAGCAGACTTGGGACAGTGCGGCAGCCCCAGCATTTT. The full variable domain, with the rest looked up from reference TRBV28 and TRBJ1-5, is DVKVTQSSRYLVKRTGEKVFLECVQDMDHENMFWYRQDPGLGLRLIYFSYDVKMKEKGDIPEGYSVSREKKERFSLILESASTNQTSMYLCASRLGTVRQPQHFGDGTRLSIL.